This entry features one TCR beta chain sequence. Using its own MiXCR run on the RT-PCR reads, TCRdb lists one record per CDR3 protein. The sample records around 530,000 distinct CDR3 sequences, approximately 17% being singletons. Looked up from germline, CDR1 is DFQATT and CDR2 is SNEGSKA (reference sequence). The CDR3 is 17 residues long. Trimming cost V 5 bases and J 5 bases; bases outside gene matches: 13. This sample is part of a study of response to subunit inactivated influenza vaccine. This sequence was found in a man aged 50 to 69 who received an inactivated influenza vaccine. V usage is TRBV20-1 and J usage is TRBJ2-7; 15 positions agree with TRBD2. The input for sequencing was CD4+ T cells sorted from PBMCs, taken about 23 months after vaccination. The CDR3 DNA sequence: TGCAGTGCTCGGACCGGGACTAGCGGGAGGTCTCTCAACGAGCAGTACTTC. This sequence encodes CSARTGTSGRSLNEQYF.